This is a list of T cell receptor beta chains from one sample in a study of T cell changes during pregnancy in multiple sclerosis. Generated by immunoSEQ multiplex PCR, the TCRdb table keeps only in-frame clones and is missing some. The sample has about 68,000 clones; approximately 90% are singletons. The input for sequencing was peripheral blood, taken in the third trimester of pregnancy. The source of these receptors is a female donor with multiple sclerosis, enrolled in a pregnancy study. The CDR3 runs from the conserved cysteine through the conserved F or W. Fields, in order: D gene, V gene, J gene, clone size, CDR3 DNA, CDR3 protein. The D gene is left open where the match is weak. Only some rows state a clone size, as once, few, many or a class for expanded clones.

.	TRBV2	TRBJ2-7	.	TGTGCCAGCAGTGAATCGCGACAGGTCCACGAGCAGTACTTC	CASSESRQVHEQYF
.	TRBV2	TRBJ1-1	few	TGTGCCAGCCGGGGGAGGACTGAAGCTTTCTTT	CASRGRTEAFF
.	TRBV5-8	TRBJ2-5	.	TGTGCCAGCAGCATCAGGCTTCAACAGACCCAGTACTTC	CASSIRLQQTQYF
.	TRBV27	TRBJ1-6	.	TGTGCCAGCAGTTCGGACAGTTCCTATAATTCACCCCTCCACTTT	CASSSDSSYNSPLHF
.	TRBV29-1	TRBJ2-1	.	TGCAGCGTTGTCCTCAGGTCGTCCTACAATGAGCAGTTCTTC	CSVVLRSSYNEQFF
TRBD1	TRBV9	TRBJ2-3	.	TGTGCCAGCAGCGTAGGTGTAGGGGGCAGCACAGATACGCAGTATTTT	CASSVGVGGSTDTQYF
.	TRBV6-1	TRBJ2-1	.	TGTGCCAGCAGTGAGGACGTTGTGGGAGGTTGGAATGAGCAGTTCTTC	CASSEDVVGGWNEQFF
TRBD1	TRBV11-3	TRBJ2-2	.	TGTGCCAGCAGCTTAGGGACAGGGGGCACCGGGGAGCTGTTTTTT	CASSLGTGGTGELFF
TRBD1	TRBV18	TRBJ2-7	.	TGTGCCAGCTCACCACCGGGCGGACAGGCTACCTACGAGCAGTACTTC	CASSPPGGQATYEQYF
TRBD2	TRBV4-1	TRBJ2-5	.	TGCGCCAGCAGCCAAGATGAACTAGCGGACCCAGGGACCCAGTACTTC	CASSQDELADPGTQYF
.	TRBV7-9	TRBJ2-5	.	TGTGCCAGCAGCGCGACGACAGGACAAGAGACCCAGTACTTC	CASSATTGQETQYF
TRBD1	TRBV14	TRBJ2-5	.	TGTGCCAGCAGCCAGTTACGGGGGACAGGGGAAGAGACCCAGTACTTC	CASSQLRGTGEETQYF
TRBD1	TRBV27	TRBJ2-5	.	TGTGCCAGCAGTTCGGGACAGGCAATAGGGGAGACCCAGTACTTC	CASSSGQAIGETQYF
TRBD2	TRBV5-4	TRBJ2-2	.	TGTGCCAGCAGCTCCGGGACTAGCGGGAGGAATCACCGGGAGCTGTTTTTT	CASSSGTSGRNHRELFF
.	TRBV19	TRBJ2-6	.	TGTGCCAGTAGCAACAGGGATCCCGGGGCCAACGTCCTGACTTTC	CASSNRDPGANVLTF
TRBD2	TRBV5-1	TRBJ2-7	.	TGCGCCAGCGGCCGGGAGCGGGGTCACGAGCAGTACTTC	CASGRERGHEQYF
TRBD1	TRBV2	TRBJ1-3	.	TGTGCCAGCAGTGAAGCACAACCGGGACAGGCGTGGGGAAACACCATATATTTT	CASSEAQPGQAWGNTIYF
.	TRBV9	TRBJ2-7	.	TGTGCCAGCAGCGTAACAGGGACCTACGAGCAGTACTTC	CASSVTGTYEQYF
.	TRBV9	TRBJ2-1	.	TGTGCCAGCAGCCCACGTGAGAGGTCCTACAATGAGCAGTTCTTC	CASSPRERSYNEQFF
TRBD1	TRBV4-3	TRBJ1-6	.	TGCGCCAGCAGAGGAGCGACAGGGGGCGGTTCACCCCTCCACTTT	CASRGATGGGSPLHF
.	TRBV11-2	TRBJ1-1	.	TGTGCCAGCAGCTTAAGGGGGACACTGAACACTGAAGCTTTCTTT	CASSLRGTLNTEAFF
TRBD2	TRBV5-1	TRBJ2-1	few	TGCGCCAGCAGCTTGGTCTCACTAGCGGGGCCAGCACTGTTCTTC	CASSLVSLAGPALFF
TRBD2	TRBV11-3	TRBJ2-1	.	TGTGCCAGCAGCTTAGGCGTGGAGGGACTAGCGAGGAATGAGCAGTTCTTC	CASSLGVEGLARNEQFF
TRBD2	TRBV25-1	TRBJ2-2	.	TGTGCCAGCAGTGAAATGGTGGGAGGGCCAAACACCGGGGAGCTGTTTTTT	CASSEMVGGPNTGELFF
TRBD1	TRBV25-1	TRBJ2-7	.	TGTGCCAGCAGGGGACAGTCCTACGAGCAGTACTTC	CASRGQSYEQYF
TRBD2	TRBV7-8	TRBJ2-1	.	TGTGCCAGCAGCCCCGTAGCGGGAGTCAATCCCAATGAGCAGTTCTTC	CASSPVAGVNPNEQFF
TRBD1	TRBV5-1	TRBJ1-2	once	TGCGCCAGCAGCTTTGGACAGGGGGCTCTTCTTGATGGCTACACCTTC	CASSFGQGALLDGYTF
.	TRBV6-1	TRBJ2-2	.	TGTGCCACGACAGGAGTGAACACCGGGGAGCTGTTTTTT	CATTGVNTGELFF